Included here is one TCR beta chain sequence, with context. Its antigen is undetermined. This sample was included in a study of T cell responses to AZD1222 COVID-19 vaccine. Assay: immunoSEQ multiplex PCR; the TCRdb copy retains only in-frame clones and omits some. The repertoire includes around 180,000 clones, just under 90% of them detected once, and roughly 6% sits in the top ten. V was pared by 5 bases and J by 7 bases, with 15 bases between. Germline-derived CDR1 and CDR2 are MRHNA and SNTAGT. The CDR3 has 14 residues. Study-level results: Nearly half of the spike-specific TCRs reportedly recognize variant regions that carry no mutations. Donors were chiefly white British, with a greater number of females, and clonal diversity was perhaps underestimated. Spike-specific TCR breadth and depth rose after two AZD1222 doses.

This material consisted of peripheral blood, taken on day 0 of AZD1222 vaccination. V and J are TRBV6-4 and TRBJ1-5, with D perhaps matching TRBD1 (5 bases). This sequence originates from an adult in good health. The CDR3 reads CASSSDSRGQPQHF. The CDR3 nucleotides read TGTGCCAGCAGTTCGGACTCACGGGGCCAGCCCCAGCATTTT.